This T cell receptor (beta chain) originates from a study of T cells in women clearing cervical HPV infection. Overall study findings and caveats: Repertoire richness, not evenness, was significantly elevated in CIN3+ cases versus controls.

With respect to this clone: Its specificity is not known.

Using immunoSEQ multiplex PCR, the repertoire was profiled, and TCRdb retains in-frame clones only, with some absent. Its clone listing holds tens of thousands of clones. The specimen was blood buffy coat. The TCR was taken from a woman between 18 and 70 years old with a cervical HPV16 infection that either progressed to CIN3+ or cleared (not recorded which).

The sequenced part of the CDR3 DNA is TGCAGTGCTTCGGACAGGGTTGGGGAAGGA. Translation gives CSASDRVGEG. The full CDR3 reads CSASDRVGEGAFF. The chain recombines TRBV20-1 with TRBJ1-1; 8 nucleotides line up with TRBD1. Read data end 3 residues before the CDR3 end; the end is taken from the germline J gene. The CDR3 runs 13 residues. Per germline, CDR1 DFQATT and CDR2 SNEGSKA (reference sequence).